The 19 T cell receptor beta chains listed next were all sequenced from one sample in a study of blood T cell repertoires in COVID-19. TCRdb's copy holds only in-frame clones and misses some; the assay was immunoSEQ multiplex PCR. The sample holds around 70,000 clones, about 91% seen once. The sequenced sample consisted of peripheral blood. Source of these receptors: a man older than 75 with acute or convalescent COVID-19.

The chain links TRBV7-2 to TRBJ2-1; TRBD2 aligns across 7 bases. Trimming removed 1 base from V and 7 bases from J; junction bases left unmatched: 7. The CDR3 is 15 amino acids. Per germline, CDR1 SGHTA and CDR2 FQGNSA. The CDR3, as DNA: TGTGCCAGCAGCTTAGGGGGGGGTCGTTCGAATGAGCAGTTCTTC. Protein sequence: CASSLGGGRSNEQFF.

This chain links TRBV25-1 with TRBJ1-3; no definite D call. The germline V and J ends were trimmed by 3 bases and 6 bases, with 12 bases remaining between them. The CDR3 contains 14 residues. Germline assignment: CDR1 MGHDK and CDR2 SYGVNS. CDR3 nucleotide sequence: TGTGCCAGCAGTGACCCGGGGATCCTAAACACCATATATTTT. This encodes CASSDPGILNTIYF.

This CDR3 is CASSGQGYQETQYF. The CDR3 DNA reads TGTGCCAGCTCAGGACAGGGATACCAAGAGACCCAGTACTTC. The chain joins TRBV18 to TRBJ2-5, with 8 bases identical to TRBD1. V was pared by 5 bases and J by 0 bases, with 2 bases of the junction left unmatched. This CDR3 comprises 14 residues. Germline CDR1 is KGHSH and CDR2 is LQKENI.

The V call is TRBV15, the J call TRBJ1-5; TRBD1 matches at 7 bases. The V and J ends lost 4 bases and 6 bases, in that order; junction bases with no gene match: 6. CDR1 is LNHNV and CDR2 is YYDKDF in the germline V gene (reference sequence). The CDR3 is made up of 14 amino acids. The CDR3 nucleotides are TGTGCCACCAGCACCCGACAGGGTGGTCAGCCCCAGCATTTT. Its protein product is CATSTRQGGQPQHF.

V usage is TRBV5-4 and J usage is TRBJ1-2, with TRBD1 identical over 7 bases. From germline, CDR1 is SGHNT and CDR2 YYREEE (reference sequence). The J segment lost 6 bases and the V segment lost 1 base, leaving 3 bases of the junction unmatched. The CDR3 spans 13 residues. In DNA, the CDR3 is TGTGCCAGCAGCTTGCAACAGGGGAATGGCTACACCTTC. As protein: CASSLQQGNGYTF.

This clone was recorded a few times. The chain recombines TRBV21-1 with TRBJ1-3. TRBV21-1 is a recognized pseudogene. This CDR3 has 17 residues. CDR3 nucleotide sequence: TGTGCCAGCAGCTCAACGCCCCTGACGGGCTCTGGAAACACCATATATTTT. Translation: CASSSTPLTGSGNTIYF.

The V and J genes are TRBV14 and TRBJ2-5; no clear D. V was clipped by 1 base and J by 1 base, with 16 bases between them. CDR1 and CDR2 from the germline V gene are SGHDN and FVKESK. The CDR3 runs 17 residues. CDR3 coding DNA: TGTGCCAGCAGCCAAGTCCAGGTGCTTAGATTCCAAGAGACCCAGTACTTC. Protein sequence: CASSQVQVLRFQETQYF.

The chain has TRBV6-5 and TRBJ2-7; D gene ambiguous. Trimming took 8 bases from V and 6 from J, leaving 20 bases between them. This CDR3 is built from 14 residues. Germline CDR1 MNHEY, CDR2 SVGAGI. CDR3 bases: TGTGCCAGCGATACGGGTAGTGTTAACTCCGAGCAGTACTTC. As protein: CASDTGSVNSEQYF.

V usage is TRBV30 and J usage is TRBJ2-5; D uncertain. From germline, CDR1 is GTSNPN and CDR2 SVGIG (reference sequence). The CDR3 runs 13 residues. V was trimmed by 0 bases and J by 5 bases, leaving 10 bases between them. The CDR3 protein is CAWSVKELETQYF. The CDR3 DNA follows: TGTGCCTGGAGTGTAAAAGAGCTGGAGACCCAGTACTTC. The whole variable domain, remainder taken from reference TRBV30 and TRBJ2-5, is SQTIHQWPATLVQPVGSPLSLECTVEGTSNPNLYWYRQAAGRGLQLLFYSVGIGQISSEVPQNLSASRPQDRQFILSSKKLLLSDSGFYLCAWSVKELETQYFGPGTRLLVL.

V is TRBV19 and J is TRBJ1-1; weak D call: TRBD1 (5 bases). V was clipped by 10 bases and J by 12 bases, with 27 bases between them. The CDR3 totals 14 residues. Per germline, CDR1 LNHDA and CDR2 SQIVND (reference sequence). The CDR3 region has the DNA TGTGCCACGAAGGGGCCTCTCCCTGTTACTGATTCTTTCTTT. Amino acid sequence: CATKGPLPVTDSFF.

The chain joins TRBV28 to TRBJ2-7; 10 bases are shared with TRBD2. There are 15 residues in the CDR3. The germline V gene has CDR1 MDHEN and CDR2 SYDVKM. The V gene end was trimmed by 6 bases and the J gene end by 0 bases; junction bases not matched to a gene: 5. The CDR3 loop is CASSPSSGSSYEQYF. CDR3 bases: TGTGCCAGCAGCCCCTCTAGCGGGAGCTCCTACGAGCAGTACTTC.

The V call is TRBV30, the J call TRBJ1-2; TRBD1 might be the D (6 bases). This CDR3 is built from 12 residues. Germline CDR1 reads GTSNPN; CDR2 reads SVGIG (reference sequence). The V and J ends lost 3 bases and 2 bases respectively, with 7 bases between them. Written as DNA, the CDR3 is TGTGCCTGGAGGGGGACAAACTATGGCTACACCTTC. Encoded protein: CAWRGTNYGYTF.

This clone appeared once. The chain joins TRBV5-1 to TRBJ2-7; D is ambiguous. This CDR3 has 11 amino acids. Germline V gene sequence: CDR1 SGHRS, CDR2 YFSETQ. Trimming cost V 3 bases and J 3 bases, with 4 bases left between them. Here the CDR3 reads CASSSGYEQYF. CDR3 nucleotides: TGCGCCAGCAGCTCCGGCTACGAGCAGTACTTC.

V gene TRBV5-6 combines with J gene TRBJ1-3; weak D call: TRBD1 (6 bases). V shed 4 bases and J shed 0 bases, with 11 bases lying between them. The V gene's germline CDR1 is SGHDT and CDR2 YYEEEE. The CDR3 is 15 amino acids. In nucleotides, the CDR3 is TGTGCCAGCAGCGTACCGACAGGCTCTGGAAACACCATATATTTT. This gives the protein CASSVPTGSGNTIYF.

V and J are TRBV9 and TRBJ1-2; D remains unclear. Per the germline V gene, CDR1 is SGDLS and CDR2 is YYNGEE. This CDR3 has 17 amino acids. Trimming pared 4 bases from V and 3 bases from J, leaving 22 bases between. The CDR3 sequence: CASSPHGEGGGYYGYTF. The DNA of the CDR3 is TGTGCCAGCAGCCCCCACGGGGAGGGTGGAGGTTACTATGGCTACACCTTC.

J is TRBJ2-3 and V is TRBV5-6, with D perhaps matching TRBD1 (5 bases). This CDR3 is 15 amino acids long. V lost 0 bases to trimming and J lost 0 bases, with 8 bases between them. Germline V gene sequence: CDR1 SGHDT, CDR2 YYEEEE. The chain's CDR3 is CASSLGQGSTDTQYF. CDR3 nucleotide sequence: TGTGCCAGCAGCTTGGGTCAGGGAAGCACAGATACGCAGTATTTT.

This clone was seen a few times. This rearrangement joins TRBV10-3 to TRBJ1-3, with 12 bases that match TRBD1. Looked up from germline, CDR1 is ENHRY and CDR2 is SYGVKD. Trimming removed 11 bases from V and 4 bases from J; junction bases left unmatched: 6. The CDR3 consists of 14 residues. CDR3: CASTGQGAGNTIYF. CDR3 nucleotide sequence: TGTGCCTCCACGGGACAGGGGGCCGGAAACACCATATATTTT.

CDR3 in DNA: TGTGCCTTCACTGGCTCTGGAAACACCATATATTTT. Its protein product is CAFTGSGNTIYF. The rearrangement joins TRBV30 to TRBJ1-3; D not certain. In germline, CDR1 is GTSNPN, CDR2 SVGIG (reference sequence). The CDR3 runs to 12 residues. Trimming removed 7 bases from V and 0 bases from J, with 7 bases in between.

The chain recombines TRBV19 with TRBJ1-1, with a tentative D call TRBD1 (5 bases). Germline lookup yields CDR1 LNHDA and CDR2 SQIVND (reference sequence). The CDR3 totals 14 residues. With 3 bases removed from V and 5 bases from J, the gap between germline ends came to 13 bases. CDR3 sequence (DNA): TGTGCCAGTAGTATTATGGCTGGGGGGACTGAAGCTTTCTTT. Its translation: CASSIMAGGTEAFF.